Listed here are 26 T cell receptor beta chains from one sample, sequenced in a study of blood T cell repertoires in COVID-19. Using immunoSEQ multiplex PCR, the repertoire was profiled, and TCRdb retains in-frame clones only, with some absent. The table has about 280,000 clones, approximately 78% seen once. Sequences were obtained from PBMCs or T cells enriched from blood (not recorded which). These receptors all stem from a man in his forties who had been exposed to COVID-19.

This chain uses TRBV5-1 with TRBJ2-2; D gene uncertain. Per the germline V gene, CDR1 is SGHRS and CDR2 is YFSETQ. The CDR3 is 12 amino acids. Trimming stripped 5 bases from V and 8 bases from J, with 10 bases between. The CDR3, as DNA: TGCGCCAGCAGACCCGCAGGTGGGGAGCTGTTTTTT. This encodes CASRPAGGELFF.

The DNA for the CDR3 is TGTGCCACCAGTGGGACAGGGACAGGGATGAACACTGAAGCTTTCTTT. Its translation is CATSGTGTGMNTEAFF. The chain employs TRBV24-1 and TRBJ1-1; 9 nucleotides match TRBD1. The germline V gene has CDR1 KGHDR and CDR2 SFDVKD. J was trimmed by 0 bases and V by 5 bases; bases with no gene match: 6. The CDR3 loop spans 16 amino acids.

The chain couples TRBV21-1 to TRBJ2-2; the D call in the table, TRBD2, was not verified against the DNA. TRBV21-1 has pseudogene status. This CDR3 comprises 19 residues. The CDR3 sequence: CASTIPGLAGGPSTGELFF. CDR3 DNA sequence: TGTGCCAGCACTATCCCGGGACTAGCGGGAGGGCCGAGCACCGGGGAGCTGTTTTTT.

The gene calls are TRBV24-1 and TRBJ1-4, with D perhaps matching TRBD1 (5 bases). Trimming left V 0 bases short and J 3 bases short, with 10 bases between. Per germline, CDR1 KGHDR and CDR2 SFDVKD. This CDR3 is built from 16 residues. The CDR3 loop is CATSDLKVRANEKLFF. The CDR3 region has the DNA TGTGCCACCAGTGATTTGAAGGTCAGGGCTAATGAAAAACTGTTTTTT.

The chain couples TRBV5-1 to TRBJ1-2; a weak D match, TRBD1 (5 bases). Germline CDR1 is SGHRS and CDR2 is YFSETQ. The CDR3 is made up of 15 amino acids. Trimming pared 2 bases from V and 8 bases from J, leaving 19 bases between. The CDR3 nucleotides are TGCGCCAGCAGCTTTGGTGAGCTTGGGGCAGTCGGCTACACCTTC. It encodes CASSFGELGAVGYTF.

J is TRBJ2-7 and V is TRBV3-1 (or the pseudogene TRBV3-2), with a tentative D call TRBD2 (5 bases). Between the trimmed V and J ends, which lost 0 bases and 6 bases, there was a span of 15 bases. The length of the CDR3 is 15 residues. Germline CDR1 is LGHDT and CDR2 is YNNKEL (reference sequence). CDR3: CASSQETASAGEQYF. The CDR3 bases are TGTGCCAGCAGCCAAGAAACGGCTAGTGCGGGCGAGCAGTACTTC.

This clone was detected once. The rearrangement joins TRBV24-1 to TRBJ2-5, with 7 bases identical to TRBD2. With 9 bases clipped from V and 5 bases from J, the junction kept 14 bases outside the gene matches. Germline V gene sequence: CDR1 KGHDR, CDR2 SFDVKD. This CDR3 spans 15 amino acids. The CDR3 nucleotides are TGTGCCACCGGCGTAGCGGGCATTTGGCGGGAGACCCAGTACTTC. The encoded protein is CATGVAGIWRETQYF.

J is TRBJ2-7 and V is TRBV20-1; D not certain. The CDR3 covers 12 residues. Germline V lookup: CDR1 DFQATT, CDR2 SNEGSKA (reference sequence). V gave up 3 bases and J gave up 5 bases, with 11 bases separating them. The CDR3, as DNA: TGCAGTGCTAGTGGAGTCAGGAACGAGCAGTACTTC. This sequence encodes CSASGVRNEQYF.

The chain joins TRBV2 to TRBJ2-7; D call uncertain. Germline CDR1 reads SNHLY; CDR2 reads FYNNEI. The V end was cut by 6 bases, the J end by 3 bases, with 15 bases between. The CDR3 extends over 14 amino acids. CDR3 DNA: TGTGCCAGCAGAAGCTTGCTGTGGAGCTACGAGCAGTACTTC. Translation gives CASRSLLWSYEQYF. Using reference TRBV2 and TRBJ2-7 for the parts outside the CDR3, the full variable domain is EPEVTQTPSHQVTQMGQEVILRCVPISNHLYFYWYRQILGQKVEFLVSFYNNEISEKSEIFDDQFSVERPDGSNFTLKIRSTKLEDSAMYFCASRSLLWSYEQYFGPGTRLTVT.

This clone was observed a few times. This sequence joins TRBV27 and TRBJ1-2; TRBD1 is a possible D gene (6 bases). The CDR3 runs 15 residues. The germline gives CDR1 MNHEY, CDR2 SMNVEV (reference sequence). V was trimmed by 6 bases and J by 4 bases, leaving 18 bases between them. The CDR3 region is CASRTPGQAFYGYTF. CDR3 coding DNA: TGTGCCAGCAGGACCCCGGGACAAGCCTTCTATGGCTACACCTTC.

V gene TRBV9 combines with J gene TRBJ2-2; TRBD2 aligns across 8 bases. Germline CDR1 SGDLS, CDR2 YYNGEE. CDR3 size: 16 residues. V was pared by 0 bases and J by 3 bases, with 4 bases of the junction left unmatched. The CDR3 DNA follows: TGTGCCAGCAGCGTAGCGGGGCGGGGGGACACCGGGGAGCTGTTTTTT. Protein product: CASSVAGRGDTGELFF.

The V call is TRBV6-1, the J call TRBJ1-3; D gene unclear. In germline, CDR1 is MNHNS, CDR2 SASEGT. With 2 bases removed from V and 3 bases from J, the gap between germline ends came to 8 bases. There are 14 residues in the CDR3. The CDR3 sequence is CASSEYTDGNTIYF. The CDR3 bases are TGTGCCAGCAGTGAATATACAGATGGAAACACCATATATTTT.

This clone showed up just a few times. V usage is TRBV19 and J usage is TRBJ1-5; no clear D. The CDR3 is 12 amino acids. Per germline, CDR1 LNHDA and CDR2 SQIVND (reference sequence). Trimming shortened V by 9 bases and J by 5 bases, and 11 bases separated the two germline ends. This CDR3 is CARARFYQPQHF. The CDR3, as DNA: TGTGCCAGGGCGCGGTTTTATCAGCCCCAGCATTTT.

The chain couples TRBV27 to TRBJ1-6; D is perhaps TRBD1 (5 bases). V gave up 4 bases and J gave up 4 bases, with 11 bases separating them. The CDR3 runs to 15 residues. The germline gives CDR1 MNHEY, CDR2 SMNVEV (reference sequence). The CDR3 loop reads CASSSGTEYNSPLHF. CDR3 coding DNA: TGTGCCAGCAGTTCCGGGACTGAATATAATTCACCCCTCCACTTT.

This sequence joins TRBV10-2 and TRBJ2-5, with 15 bases matching TRBD2. Germline values: CDR1 WSHSY, CDR2 SAAADI. CDR3 length: 15 amino acids. J gave up 5 bases and V 6 bases, and 4 bases lay outside the gene matches. The CDR3 sequence: CASRGLAGGSETQYF. The DNA for the CDR3 is TGCGCCAGCAGAGGACTAGCGGGAGGGAGTGAGACCCAGTACTTC.

The chain has TRBV12-3 or TRBV12-4 and TRBJ1-5; tentative D call: TRBD1 (5 bases). This CDR3 spans 11 amino acids. V was cut by 11 bases and J by 6 bases, with 11 bases left in between. The CDR3, as DNA: TGTGCCTCTTCGGGGGGTCAGCCCCAGCATTTT. It yields the protein CASSGGQPQHF.

The CDR3 bases are TGTGCCAGCAGCCGACAGGGGGCGCGTGAAAAACTGTTTTTT. This translates into CASSRQGAREKLFF. V is TRBV6-6 and J is TRBJ1-4; 10 bases fit TRBD1. After removal of 6 bases from V and 7 bases from J, the junction contained 5 bases not matched to a gene. The length of the CDR3 is 14 residues. In germline, CDR1 is MNHNY, CDR2 SVGAGI (reference sequence).

V is TRBV11-2 and J is TRBJ1-3, with no clear D. The CDR3 contains 17 residues. Trimming shortened V by 5 bases and J by 2 bases, and 19 bases separated the two germline ends. Germline lookup yields CDR1 SGHAT and CDR2 FQNNGV. The CDR3 nucleotides read TGTGCCAGCAGCCCATTAGGAGGGCATATCACTGGAAACACCATATATTTT. Its protein product is CASSPLGGHITGNTIYF. Combining the CDR3 with reference TRBV11-2 and TRBJ1-3 gives the whole variable domain EAGVAQSPRYKIIEKRQSVAFWCNPISGHATLYWYQQILGQGPKLLIQFQNNGVVDDSQLPKDRFSAERLKGVDSTLKIQPAKLEDSAVYLCASSPLGGHITGNTIYFGEGSWLTVV.

The chain joins TRBV2 to TRBJ2-1; 7 bases are a match to TRBD2. After removal of 1 base from V and 3 bases from J, the junction contained 3 bases not matched to a gene. From germline, CDR1 is SNHLY and CDR2 FYNNEI. CDR3 size: 15 residues. The CDR3 nucleotides are TGTGCCAGCAGTGAAGGGCTAGCGGTCTACAATGAGCAGTTCTTC. It yields the protein CASSEGLAVYNEQFF.

The chain has TRBV7-9 and TRBJ1-1; D possibly corresponds to TRBD1 (5 bases). V lost 4 bases to trimming and J lost 5 bases, with 11 bases between them. There are 13 residues in the CDR3. Germline values: CDR1 SEHNR, CDR2 FQNEAQ (reference sequence). Here the CDR3 DNA reads TGTGCCAGCAGCTCCCTCCCAGGGACTGAAGCTTTCTTT. Its protein product is CASSSLPGTEAFF.

The chain recombines TRBV7-9 with TRBJ2-1, with 7 bases fitting TRBD2. Germline-derived CDR1 and CDR2 are SEHNR and FQNEAQ (reference sequence). With 5 bases clipped from V and 0 bases from J, the junction kept 4 bases outside the gene matches. The CDR3 has 15 residues. Written as DNA, the CDR3 is TGTGCCAGCAGCCCAAGCGGGATCTCCTACAATGAGCAGTTCTTC. As protein: CASSPSGISYNEQFF.

This clone was recorded at least ten times. This chain joins TRBV11-2 and TRBJ2-7, with TRBD2 identical over 8 bases. The CDR3 totals 17 residues. With 2 bases clipped from V and 1 base from J, the junction kept 10 bases outside the gene matches. Germline CDR1 is SGHAT and CDR2 is FQNNGV. CDR3 DNA sequence: TGTGCCAGCAGCTTATATTTTATGGGACTAGGATCCTACGAGCAGTACTTC. Its translation is CASSLYFMGLGSYEQYF.

The chain combines TRBV5-1 with TRBJ1-6; D not resolved. Trimming took off 1 base at V and 4 bases at J, with 12 bases between the two ends. This CDR3 contains 16 residues. Germline V gene sequence: CDR1 SGHRS, CDR2 YFSETQ. This CDR3 is CASSLLAERYNSPLHF. The CDR3 region has the DNA TGCGCCAGCAGCTTGTTGGCGGAGCGATATAATTCACCCCTCCACTTT.

V is TRBV27 and J is TRBJ1-1, with 10 bases fitting TRBD1. This CDR3 spans 13 amino acids. CDR1 and CDR2 from the germline V gene are MNHEY and SMNVEV (reference sequence). Unmatched junction bases numbered 5, after V lost 8 bases and J lost 5 bases. The CDR3 spells CASGRTGGTEAFF. The CDR3 DNA reads TGTGCCAGCGGGCGGACAGGGGGGACTGAAGCTTTCTTT.

J is TRBJ2-7 and V is TRBV9; tentatively, D is TRBD2 (5 bases). Trimming removed 4 bases from V and 4 bases from J, with 21 bases in between. Germline assignment: CDR1 SGDLS and CDR2 YYNGEE. This CDR3 comprises 16 residues. CDR3 residues: CASSTWRKGLMYEQYF. For the CDR3, the DNA is TGTGCCAGCAGCACCTGGAGGAAAGGGTTGATGTACGAGCAGTACTTC.

The CDR3 bases are TGCGCCAGCAGCTTCCGAGGGAACACTGAAGCTTTCTTT. It is translated as CASSFRGNTEAFF. V gene TRBV5-1 combines with J gene TRBJ1-1; D gene uncertain. The CDR3 is made up of 13 amino acids. CDR1 is SGHRS, CDR2 YFSETQ, per germline. Trimming removed 2 bases from V and 1 base from J, with 6 bases in between.